What follows is one T cell receptor beta chain and its context. Its antigen is as yet unknown. The record originates from a study of beta chain features in type 1 diabetes. The sequenced template was cDNA made from the entire isolated RNA. Data came from immunoSEQ multiplex PCR; TCRdb stores just in-frame clones and leaves some out. Here the sample spans some 150,000 clones, less than 10% being singletons. V was pared by 3 bases and J by 6 bases, with 2 bases of the junction left unmatched. This CDR3 region has 13 residues. CDR1 MNHNS and CDR2 SASEGT come from the germline V gene. Findings and caveats of the study: Shorter templates may be favored by PCR, equally so in patients and controls. Patients with Type 1 diabetes showed moderately but significantly shorter TCRB CDR3s in all four CD4+ subsets.

This chain links TRBV6-1 with TRBJ1-2, with TRBD1 matching 9 bases. The TCR originated in a middle-aged woman in good health. Sequencing input: central memory CD4+ T cells from blood. The CDR3 spells CASSDGQGHGYTF. As DNA, the CDR3 is TGTGCCAGCAGTGATGGACAGGGGCATGGCTACACCTTC.